Here is one T cell receptor beta chain with its context. Trimming cost V 2 bases and J 8 bases; bases outside gene matches: 9. Looked up from germline, CDR1 is SGDLS and CDR2 is YYNGEE. The CDR3 covers 14 residues. This record comes from a study of blood T cells in healthy people across ages. PCR was performed a second time for roughly 7 to 12 cycles using a sample-barcoded 5' primer and a J-beta primer mix. Template switching added a 12-random-nucleotide identifier to every cDNA molecule. TCRdb independently ran MiXCR on the 5' RACE reads; one entry per CDR3 protein. In the table there are over 500,000 distinct CDR3 sequences, around 27% of which are singletons. This sample was shared with a second study, whose subject was T cells of mothers and their children. This second study notes: Sample barcodes plus 2-4 random nucleotides came from the M1S primer.

The receptor's source is a boy younger than 10 in good health. The sample taken for sequencing was blood. The V call is TRBV9, the J call TRBJ1-2; 7 bases map to TRBD1. Here the CDR3 DNA reads TGTGCCAGCAGCGTTGAGGGGGCAGGAGGCGGCTACACCTTC. This sequence encodes CASSVEGAGGGYTF.